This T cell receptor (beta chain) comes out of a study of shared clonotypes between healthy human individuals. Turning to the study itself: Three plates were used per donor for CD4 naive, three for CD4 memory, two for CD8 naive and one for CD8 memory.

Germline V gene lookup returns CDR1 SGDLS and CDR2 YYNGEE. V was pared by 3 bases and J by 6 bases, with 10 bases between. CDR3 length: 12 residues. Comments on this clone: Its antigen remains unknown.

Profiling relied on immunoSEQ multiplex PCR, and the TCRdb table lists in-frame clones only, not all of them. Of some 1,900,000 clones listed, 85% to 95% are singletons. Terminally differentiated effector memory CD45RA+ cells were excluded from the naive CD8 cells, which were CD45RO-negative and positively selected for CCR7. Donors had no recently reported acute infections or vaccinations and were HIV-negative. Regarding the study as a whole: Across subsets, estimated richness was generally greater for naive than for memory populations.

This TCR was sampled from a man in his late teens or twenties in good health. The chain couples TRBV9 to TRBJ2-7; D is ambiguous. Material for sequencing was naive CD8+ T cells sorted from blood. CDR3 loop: CASSGELGEQYF. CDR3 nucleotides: TGTGCCAGCAGCGGCGAACTGGGCGAGCAGTACTTC.